These 21 T cell receptor beta chains originate from one sample sequenced in a study of brain T cells in children with intractable seizures. Time point described: blood from clinic visit 5 months post-surgery; TSC patient then seizure free. This table comes from immunoSEQ multiplex PCR, and its TCRdb copy is limited to in-frame clones, with some not included. The data show about 340,000 clones, over 90% seen once. The material was peripheral blood, obtained roughly 5 months after surgery. These receptors originate from a boy under two years old with tuberous sclerosis and intractable seizures.

The chain has TRBV18 and TRBJ1-1; 8 positions match TRBD1. J gave up 7 bases and V 1 base, and 11 bases lay outside the gene matches. Per germline, CDR1 KGHSH and CDR2 LQKENI. The CDR3 has 16 amino acids. The CDR3 nucleotides read TGTGCCAGCTCACCACGGGGTCCCGGGACAGGCCATGAAGCTTTCTTT. The encoded protein is CASSPRGPGTGHEAFF.

This chain links TRBV7-9 with TRBJ2-1; D is unresolved. Trimming took 5 bases from V and 5 from J, leaving 4 bases between them. Germline V lookup: CDR1 SEHNR, CDR2 FQNEAQ (reference sequence). This CDR3 contains 11 residues. CDR3 amino acids: CASSLNNEQFF. The CDR3 DNA follows: TGTGCCAGCAGCCTAAACAATGAGCAGTTCTTC.

The chain employs TRBV5-1 and TRBJ1-1; a weak D match, TRBD1 (5 bases). This CDR3 has 13 residues. Trimming removed 3 bases at V and 7 bases at J, with 13 bases between. The germline CDR1 and CDR2 sequences are SGHRS and YFSETQ. The chain's CDR3 is CASSSGQPDEAFF. CDR3 bases: TGCGCCAGCAGCTCCGGACAACCCGATGAAGCTTTCTTT.

In its sample, this clone was seen once. The J gene is TRBJ2-1, the V gene TRBV3-1 (or the pseudogene TRBV3-2); D gene ambiguous. This CDR3 is built from 14 residues. V dropped 1 base and J dropped 4 bases, with 8 bases sitting between them. The germline V gene has CDR1 LGHDT and CDR2 YNNKEL (reference sequence). CDR3 protein: CASSQADEYNEQFF. For the CDR3, the DNA is TGTGCCAGCAGCCAAGCAGACGAGTACAATGAGCAGTTCTTC.

This sequence joins TRBV6-4 and TRBJ2-5, with 11 bases identical to TRBD2. Germline trimming cut 3 bases from V and 1 base from J; bases unmatched to any gene: 1. Germline CDR1 reads MRHNA; CDR2 reads SNTAGT. The CDR3 consists of 15 residues. DNA for the CDR3: TGTGCCAGCAGTGAAACTAGCGGGGGCCAAGAGACCCAGTACTTC. Translation: CASSETSGGQETQYF.

This chain connects TRBV5-1 to TRBJ1-2; possibly TRBD1 for D (6 bases). The germline V and J ends were trimmed by 0 bases and 2 bases, with 14 bases remaining between them. This CDR3 has 16 amino acids. The germline gives CDR1 SGHRS, CDR2 YFSETQ. CDR3 region: CASSLDYGQKNYGYTF. CDR3 DNA sequence: TGCGCCAGCAGCTTGGATTATGGACAGAAGAACTATGGCTACACCTTC. Combining the CDR3 with reference TRBV5-1 and TRBJ1-2 gives the whole variable domain KAGVTQTPRYLIKTRGQQVTLSCSPISGHRSVSWYQQTPGQGLQFLFEYFSETQRNKGNFPGRFSGRQFSNSRSEMNVSTLELGDSALYLCASSLDYGQKNYGYTFGSGTRLTVV.

The CDR3 is CASRPGQNTEAFF. CDR3 bases: TGTGCCAGCAGACCCGGACAAAACACTGAAGCTTTCTTT. This chain uses TRBV6-5 with TRBJ1-1, with D perhaps matching TRBD1 (5 bases). Germline CDR1 reads MNHEY; CDR2 reads SVGAGI. CDR3 size: 13 residues. Trimming took 6 bases from V and 2 from J, leaving 10 bases between them.

The chain carries TRBV30 and TRBJ1-2; 7 bases align to TRBD1. The length of the CDR3 is 15 residues. V lost 1 base, J lost 0 bases, and 5 bases stayed unmatched. CDR1 and CDR2 (germline): GTSNPN, SVGIG (reference sequence). CDR3 residues: CAWSGGTASNYGYTF. CDR3 sequence (DNA): TGTGCCTGGAGTGGAGGGACAGCTTCTAACTATGGCTACACCTTC.

The chain couples TRBV7-8 to TRBJ1-1, with TRBD1 matching over 9 bases. The germline CDR1 and CDR2 sequences are SGHVS and FQNEAQ. The CDR3 consists of 16 residues. Trimming at V came to 5 bases and at J to 1 base, leaving 8 bases not matched to a gene. CDR3 bases: TGTGCCAGCAGCCCTACAGGGGGCCGATGGAACACTGAAGCTTTCTTT. Its protein is CASSPTGGRWNTEAFF.

The chain employs TRBV4-1 and TRBJ1-2; unclear D gene. CDR1 and CDR2 (germline): MGHRA, YSYEKL. This CDR3 has 15 residues. Trimming took 1 base from V and 0 from J, leaving 9 bases between them. The CDR3 loop is CASSQGDGANYGYTF. CDR3 coding DNA: TGCGCCAGCAGCCAAGGCGATGGAGCTAACTATGGCTACACCTTC.

The rearrangement uses TRBV10-2 and TRBJ1-6; 10 bases match TRBD1. The CDR3 runs 16 residues. After removal of 6 bases from V and 7 bases from J, the junction contained 9 bases not matched to a gene. Germline-derived CDR1 and CDR2 are WSHSY and SAAADI. The CDR3 loop reads CASRPLRDRGNSPLHF. The CDR3 DNA reads as TGCGCCAGCAGGCCACTCCGGGACAGGGGCAATTCACCCCTCCACTTT.

This chain links TRBV30 with TRBJ1-1, with 7 positions matching TRBD1. Germline values: CDR1 GTSNPN, CDR2 SVGIG (reference sequence). The CDR3 spans 11 residues. The trim removed 8 bases at V and 11 bases at J, leaving 11 bases unmatched. The CDR3 sequence: CAGTGTARAFF. The CDR3 DNA is TGTGCCGGAACCGGGACAGCCCGCGCTTTCTTT.

The chain carries TRBV5-1 and TRBJ2-1; D is possibly TRBD1 or TRBD2 (5 bases each). V lost 0 bases to trimming and J lost 6 bases, with 25 bases between them. Germline values: CDR1 SGHRS, CDR2 YFSETQ. This CDR3 region has 19 residues. For the CDR3, the DNA is TGCGCCAGCAGCTTGGGAACCCAGGCTAGCCCACAGAGGGGCAATGAGCAGTTCTTC. Translated: CASSLGTQASPQRGNEQFF.

The V call is TRBV6-5, the J call TRBJ1-1; D not resolved. Germline values: CDR1 MNHEY, CDR2 SVGAGI. The CDR3 runs 15 residues. Trimming shortened V by 0 bases and J by 1 base, and 9 bases separated the two germline ends. CDR3 region: CASSYSREGNTEAFF. CDR3 nucleotide sequence: TGTGCCAGCAGTTACTCGCGGGAAGGGAACACTGAAGCTTTCTTT.

The chain carries TRBV12-3 or TRBV12-4 and TRBJ2-7; D gene uncertain. This CDR3 has 13 amino acids. Trimming shortened V by 3 bases and J by 0 bases, and 6 bases separated the two germline ends. The CDR3 DNA follows: TGTGCCAGCAGTTTCCTGAGCTCCTACGAGCAGTACTTC. Its translation: CASSFLSSYEQYF.

The chain is built from TRBV5-1 and TRBJ1-2; no clear D. The germline V gene encodes CDR1 SGHRS and CDR2 YFSETQ. The ends were cut back, 0 bases at V and 7 bases at J, with 10 bases in the middle. CDR3 length: 13 residues. CDR3 sequence reads: CASSLGGLSGYTF. CDR3 bases: TGCGCCAGCAGCTTGGGTGGGCTGAGTGGCTACACCTTC.

The CDR3 nucleotides are TGTGCCAGCAGGGCTAATGAAAAACTGTTTTTT. Its protein product is CASRANEKLFF. The chain is built from TRBV12-3 or TRBV12-4 and TRBJ1-4; D gene ambiguous. Trimming took off 6 bases at V and 3 bases at J, with 2 bases between the two ends. This CDR3 is built from 11 residues.

This chain uses TRBV24-1 with TRBJ2-2, with D unresolved. Germline V lookup: CDR1 KGHDR, CDR2 SFDVKD. The CDR3 covers 14 residues. Trimming shortened V by 1 base and J by 7 bases, and 9 bases separated the two germline ends. The CDR3 bases are TGTGCCACCAGTGATTTTTCAGGCGGCGGGGAGCTGTTTTTT. This gives the protein CATSDFSGGGELFF.

The chain carries TRBV7-6 and TRBJ2-7, with 7 positions matching TRBD1. J lost 3 bases, V lost 6 bases, and 11 bases had no gene match. Looked up from germline, CDR1 is SGHVS and CDR2 is FNYEAQ. The CDR3 length is 15 residues. Written as DNA, the CDR3 is TGTGCCAGCAGTTCAGCTAATCAGGGGGTCTACGAGCAGTACTTC. Translated: CASSSANQGVYEQYF.

CDR3 bases: TGTGCCAGCAGCGCCCGGACAGGGAACACTGAAGCTTTCTTT. As protein: CASSARTGNTEAFF. This chain uses TRBV7-2 with TRBJ1-1, with 7 bases identical to TRBD1. Trimming at V came to 5 bases and at J to 1 base, leaving 4 bases not matched to a gene. This CDR3 spans 14 amino acids. The V gene's germline CDR1 is SGHTA and CDR2 FQGNSA.

For this clone: Other DNA sequences in the sample encode the same CDR3. This chain connects TRBV27 to TRBJ2-7, with D hard to call. The CDR3 runs to 11 residues. Trimming took 4 bases from V and 4 from J, leaving 5 bases between them. Germline lookup yields CDR1 MNHEY and CDR2 SMNVEV (reference sequence). The CDR3 sequence: CASSSYYEQYF. CDR3 DNA: TGTGCCAGCAGTTCATATTACGAGCAGTACTTC.